This TCR beta chain was sequenced during a study of T cell repertoires in cytomegalovirus infection (dated by TCRdb to the late 2010s). About the full investigation: Because public TCR beta signatures pointed to carriage of CMV infection together with the matching HLA type, the HLA type of each donor mattered for the analysis. Overall results and qualifications from the work: Carriers of CMV infection plus the relevant HLA type were discriminated by the cumulative frequency of public TCR beta family members in the study cohort and in an independent roughly 370-donor cohort. The ex vivo response was dominated by HLA-C-restricted CMV-specific TCR beta clonotypes, and the single most frequent clonotype in two of eight donors was supplied by these HLA-C-restricted clonotypes.

These reads were obtained on an Illumina HiSeq 1500. Clones were called with MiXCR by TCRdb after fastp trimmed the public reads at Q25, and only in-frame beta chains were retained. Rows with one shared CDR3 protein collapse into an entry with the most common genes and DNA. This sample holds about 460,000 distinct CDR3 sequences; about 11% were observed only once. The ten largest make up about 10% of the sample. This clonotype appeared a few times. The clone's antigen remains unknown. Base qualities are not recorded, but no much larger clone differs from it by a single base. The origin of this receptor is a human donor in good health (CMV status not recorded). Some clones in this sample may be carry-over from other donors' samples. Sequenced: PBMCs.

The bases are TGTGCCAGCAGCGTAATTCCTAGAGACACTGAAGCTTTCTTT. Translated, this is CASSVIPRDTEAFF. The chain links TRBV9 with TRBJ1-1; too little of a D gene remains to name it. CDR1 and CDR2 (SGDLS, YYNGEE) derive from the germline V gene. The trim is 1 base for V and 3 bases for J, with a gap of 10 bases between the germline ends. From its cysteine to its phenylalanine, the CDR3 spans 14 amino acids. Kept here is only the CDR3 DNA, which spans 42 bases and is read in frame from base 1.